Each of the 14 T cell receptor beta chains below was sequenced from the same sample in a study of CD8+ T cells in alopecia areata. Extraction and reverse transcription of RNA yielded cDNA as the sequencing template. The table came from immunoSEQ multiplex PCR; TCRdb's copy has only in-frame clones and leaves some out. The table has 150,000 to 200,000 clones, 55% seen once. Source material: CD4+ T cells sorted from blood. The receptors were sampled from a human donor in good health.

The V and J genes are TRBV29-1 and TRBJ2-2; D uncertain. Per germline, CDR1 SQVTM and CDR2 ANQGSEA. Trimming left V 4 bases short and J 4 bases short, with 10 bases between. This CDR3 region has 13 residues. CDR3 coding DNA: TGCAGCGTTGGGTCCTTATTCACCGGGGAGCTGTTTTTT. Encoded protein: CSVGSLFTGELFF.

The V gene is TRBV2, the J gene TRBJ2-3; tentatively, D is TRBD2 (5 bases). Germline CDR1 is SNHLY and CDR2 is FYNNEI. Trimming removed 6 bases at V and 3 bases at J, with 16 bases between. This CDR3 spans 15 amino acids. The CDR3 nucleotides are TGTGCCAGCAGCCCTGACGGGGTGGGGACAGATACGCAGTATTTT. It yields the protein CASSPDGVGTDTQYF.

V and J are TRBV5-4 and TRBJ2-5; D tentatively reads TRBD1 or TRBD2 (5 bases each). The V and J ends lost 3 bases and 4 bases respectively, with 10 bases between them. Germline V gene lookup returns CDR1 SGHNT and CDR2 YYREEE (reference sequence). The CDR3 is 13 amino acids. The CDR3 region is CASSYAGTETQYF. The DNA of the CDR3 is TGTGCCAGCAGCTACGCCGGGACAGAGACCCAGTACTTC. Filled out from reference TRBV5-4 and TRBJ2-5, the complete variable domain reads ETGVTQSPTHLIKTRGQQVTLRCSSQSGHNTVSWYQQALGQGPQFIFQYYREEENGRGNFPPRFSGLQFPNYSSELNVNALELDDSALYLCASSYAGTETQYFGPGTRLLVL.

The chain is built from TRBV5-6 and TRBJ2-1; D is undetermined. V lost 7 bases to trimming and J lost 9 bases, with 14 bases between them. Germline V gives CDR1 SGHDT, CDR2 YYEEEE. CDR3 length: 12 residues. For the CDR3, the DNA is TGTGCCAGCGGATTGAGAGGCATTGAGCAGTTCTTC. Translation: CASGLRGIEQFF.

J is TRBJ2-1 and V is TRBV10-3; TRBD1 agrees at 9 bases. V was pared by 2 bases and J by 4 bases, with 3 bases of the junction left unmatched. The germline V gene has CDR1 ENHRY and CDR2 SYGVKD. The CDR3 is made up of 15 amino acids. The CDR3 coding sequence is TGTGCCATCAGTGAGGGGGACAGGGTGTACAATGAGCAGTTCTTC. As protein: CAISEGDRVYNEQFF.

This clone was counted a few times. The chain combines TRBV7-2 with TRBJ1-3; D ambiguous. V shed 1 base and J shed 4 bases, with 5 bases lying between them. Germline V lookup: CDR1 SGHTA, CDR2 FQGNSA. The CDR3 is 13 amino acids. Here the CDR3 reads CASSLVPGNTIYF. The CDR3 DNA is TGTGCCAGCAGCTTAGTGCCAGGAAACACCATATATTTT.

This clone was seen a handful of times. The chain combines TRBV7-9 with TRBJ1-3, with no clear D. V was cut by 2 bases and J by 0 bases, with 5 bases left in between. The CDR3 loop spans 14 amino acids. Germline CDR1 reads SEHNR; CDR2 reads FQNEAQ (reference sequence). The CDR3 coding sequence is TGTGCCAGCAGCTTATTATTCTCTGGAAACACCATATATTTT. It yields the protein CASSLLFSGNTIYF.

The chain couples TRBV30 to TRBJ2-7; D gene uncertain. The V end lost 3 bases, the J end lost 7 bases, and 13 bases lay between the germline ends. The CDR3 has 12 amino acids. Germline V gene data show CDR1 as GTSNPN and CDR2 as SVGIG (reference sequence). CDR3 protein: CAWSPQPSEQYF. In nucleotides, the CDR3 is TGTGCCTGGAGCCCGCAACCCTCAGAGCAGTACTTC.

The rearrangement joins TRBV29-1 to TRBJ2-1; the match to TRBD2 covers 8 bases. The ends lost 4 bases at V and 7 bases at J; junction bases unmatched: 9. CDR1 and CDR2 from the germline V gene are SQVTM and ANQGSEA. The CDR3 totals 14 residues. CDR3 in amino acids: CSVVGAGAMNEQFF. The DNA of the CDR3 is TGCAGCGTTGTGGGAGCGGGGGCCATGAATGAGCAGTTCTTC.

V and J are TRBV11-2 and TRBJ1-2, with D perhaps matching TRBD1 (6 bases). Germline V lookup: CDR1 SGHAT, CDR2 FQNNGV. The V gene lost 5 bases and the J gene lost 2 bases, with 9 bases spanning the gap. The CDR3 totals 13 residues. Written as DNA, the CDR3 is TGTGCCAGCAGCAACGGACAGAACTATGGCTACACCTTC. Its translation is CASSNGQNYGYTF. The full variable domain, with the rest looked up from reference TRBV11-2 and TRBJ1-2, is EAGVAQSPRYKIIEKRQSVAFWCNPISGHATLYWYQQILGQGPKLLIQFQNNGVVDDSQLPKDRFSAERLKGVDSTLKIQPAKLEDSAVYLCASSNGQNYGYTFGSGTRLTVV.

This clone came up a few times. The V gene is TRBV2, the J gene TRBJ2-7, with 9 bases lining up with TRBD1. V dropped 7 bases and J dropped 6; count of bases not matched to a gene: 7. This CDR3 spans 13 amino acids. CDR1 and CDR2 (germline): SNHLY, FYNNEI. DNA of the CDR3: TGTGCCAGCAAGGGACAGGGCCAAAGCGAGCAGTACTTC. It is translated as CASKGQGQSEQYF. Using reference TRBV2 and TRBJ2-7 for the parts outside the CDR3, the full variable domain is EPEVTQTPSHQVTQMGQEVILRCVPISNHLYFYWYRQILGQKVEFLVSFYNNEISEKSEIFDDQFSVERPDGSNFTLKIRSTKLEDSAMYFCASKGQGQSEQYFGPGTRLTVT.

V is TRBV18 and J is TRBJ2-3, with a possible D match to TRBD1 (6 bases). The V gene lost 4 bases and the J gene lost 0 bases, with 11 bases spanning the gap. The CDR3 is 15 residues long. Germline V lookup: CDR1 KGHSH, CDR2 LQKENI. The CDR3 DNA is TGTGCCAGCTCACTTACAGGGAAAAGCACAGATACGCAGTATTTT. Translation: CASSLTGKSTDTQYF.

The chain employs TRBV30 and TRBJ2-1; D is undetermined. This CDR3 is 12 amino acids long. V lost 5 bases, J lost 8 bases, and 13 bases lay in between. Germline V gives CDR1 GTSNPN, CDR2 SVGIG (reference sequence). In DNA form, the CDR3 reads TGTGCCTGGGGAACTGGGTTCTATGAGCAGTTCTTC. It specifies CAWGTGFYEQFF.

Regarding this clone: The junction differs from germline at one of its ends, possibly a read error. Here the CDR3 reads CASSSSGIQGTQYF. CDR3 bases: TGTGCCAGCAGTTCTAGCGGGATACAAGGGACCCAGTACTTC. The J gene is TRBJ2-5, the V gene TRBV25-1, with 9 bases matching TRBD2. The CDR3 runs 14 residues. Looked up from germline, CDR1 is MGHDK and CDR2 is SYGVNS.